This entry concerns a single T cell receptor beta chain. This specimen comes from a study of T cells in localized non-small cell lung cancer. Trimming shortened V by 7 bases and J by 3 bases, and 15 bases separated the two germline ends. Germline CDR1 MDHEN, CDR2 SYDVKM. The CDR3 covers 14 residues. TCRdb's copy holds only in-frame clones and misses some; the assay was immunoSEQ multiplex PCR. The sample shows around 4,400 clones, 85% to 95% of them seen only once. The gene calls are TRBV28 and TRBJ1-1; maybe TRBD1 (6 bases). The specimen comprised peripheral blood, sampled before any cancer treatment. This receptor was obtained from a woman aged 40-69 years with stage I lung adenocarcinoma. CDR3 DNA: TGTGCCAGCACTTCGTCAGGGGCTTACACTGAAGCTTTCTTT. This codes for CASTSSGAYTEAFF.